This T cell receptor beta chain is drawn from a study of post-analysis software for immune sequencing data. As for this clonotype: The antigen is not known.

Findings and limits, study-wide: Elevated frequency relative to controls characterized 4 or 5 TRBV segments in patients, TRBV5-6, TRBV5-1 and TRBV20-1 among them.

Every TCR beta cDNA library bore unique molecular identifiers. TCRdb reanalysed the PCR reads using MiXCR and keeps one entry per CDR3 protein. The sample lists 820,000 or so distinct CDR3 sequences, approximately 53% occurring once. This CDR3 comprises 17 residues. Germline V gene sequence: CDR1 SGHVS, CDR2 FQNEAQ. Trimming removed 9 bases from V and 0 bases from J; junction bases left unmatched: 13. V is TRBV7-8 and J is TRBJ1-5, with 8 positions matching TRBD1. The material sequenced was blood. The clonotype originates from a girl aged 10 to 17 with multiple sclerosis. CDR3 residues: CASKEGQGAASNQPQHF. The CDR3 region has the DNA TGTGCCAGTAAAGAAGGACAGGGAGCGGCTAGCAATCAGCCCCAGCATTTT. Looking up the rest from reference TRBV7-8 and TRBJ1-5 gives the full variable domain: GAGVSQSPRYKVAKRGQDVALRCDPISGHVSLFWYQQALGQGPEFLTYFQNEAQLDKSGLPSDRFFAERPEGSVSTLKIQRTQQEDSAVYLCASKEGQGAASNQPQHFGDGTRLSIL.